These T cell receptor beta chains were read from a single sample in a study of CD8 T cells in ankylosing spondylitis. TCRdb analysed the 5' RACE reads with MiXCR anew, one entry per CDR3 protein. There are roughly 130,000 distinct CDR3 sequences in the sample; approximately 9.7% occur only once, and roughly 3.3% lies in the top ten. The sequenced sample consisted of blood, either unsorted or a sorted T cell fraction (not recorded which). All receptors come from a male donor with ankylosing spondylitis or in good health (not recorded which). CDR3s include the opening cysteine and the closing phenylalanine or tryptophan. The D gene is left open where the match is weak. Clone size is shown for a subset of rows, as once, few, many or a class of expanded clone.

clone size | D gene | J gene | V gene | CDR3 DNA | CDR3 protein
few | . | TRBJ2-6 | TRBV7-8 | TGTGCCAGCAGCCGAAGTACTGGGGCCAACGTCCTGACTTTC | CASSRSTGANVLTF
. | TRBD2 | TRBJ2-5 | TRBV7-6 | TGTGCCAGCAGCTCCCGGAGACTAGCGGGGACAGAGACCCAGTACTTC | CASSSRRLAGTETQYF
many | . | TRBJ2-7 | TRBV5-6 | TGTGCCAGCAGCTCGACAGATTCCTCCTACGAGCAGTACTTC | CASSSTDSSYEQYF
many | TRBD1 | TRBJ2-1 | TRBV20-1 | TGCAGTGCTCCGGGACAGGTTTCCTACAATGAGCAGTTCTTC | CSAPGQVSYNEQFF
few | . | TRBJ2-2 | TRBV12-3/TRBV12-4 | TGTGCCAGCAGTTTAGCGCTGGGCGGGGAGCTGTTTTTT | CASSLALGGELFF
many | . | TRBJ2-2 | TRBV7-8 | TGTGCCAGCAGCTTAGCTTCCGCCCAGACCGGGGAGCTGTTTTTT | CASSLASAQTGELFF
many | TRBD1 | TRBJ2-5 | TRBV5-1 | TGCGCCAGCAGCTGGATGGACAGGGGGGAGGAGACCCAGTACTTC | CASSWMDRGEETQYF
many | . | TRBJ2-4 | TRBV20-1 | TGCAGTGCAAGACCGCCCCAAAACATTCAGTACTTC | CSARPPQNIQYF
few | TRBD2 | TRBJ2-7 | TRBV28 | TGTGCCAGCATTAGCGGGAGGAGCTCCTACGAGCAGTACTTC | CASISGRSSYEQYF
few | . | TRBJ2-7 | TRBV18 | TGTGCCAGCTCACCGGACAGTGGACCCTACGAGCAGTACTTC | CASSPDSGPYEQYF
many | . | TRBJ2-7 | TRBV7-2 | TGTGCCAGCAGCTTAGGCCCACCGAGCTCCTACGAGCAGTACTTC | CASSLGPPSSYEQYF
many | . | TRBJ2-5 | TRBV9 | TGTGCCAGCAGCAGGTTCGGGGTAGATCAAGAGACCCAGTACTTC | CASSRFGVDQETQYF
many | . | TRBJ1-1 | TRBV20-1 | TGCAGTGCTAGAGATGGGGACAAATCTGGAAAGGCTTTCTTT | CSARDGDKSGKAFF
many | TRBD2 | TRBJ2-1 | TRBV5-1 | TGCGCCAGCAGCTTGTCGCCACGACTAGCGGGAGGAAAGCAGTTCTTC | CASSLSPRLAGGKQFF
many | . | TRBJ2-4 | TRBV3-1 | TGTGCCAGCAGCCAAGGGGGACTCGAAAACATTCAGTACTTC | CASSQGGLENIQYF
many | . | TRBJ2-5 | TRBV4-1 | TGCGCCAGCAGCCCAGGGGACTACCTTCAGGAGACCCAGTACTTC | CASSPGDYLQETQYF
many | TRBD1 | TRBJ2-7 | TRBV12-3/TRBV12-4 | TGTGCCAGCAGCACCACAGGGGTCGACGAGCAGTACTTC | CASSTTGVDEQYF
many | . | TRBJ1-3 | TRBV20-1 | TGCAGTGCCCCTAGGGGGGTAACTGGAAACACCATATATTTT | CSAPRGVTGNTIYF
many | . | TRBJ2-7 | TRBV29-1 | TGCAGCGCGGGTGGGAGCTCCTACGAGCAGTACTTC | CSAGGSSYEQYF
many | TRBD2 | TRBJ2-7 | TRBV10-3 | TGTGCCATCAGTCCTAGCGGCTACGAGCAGTACTTC | CAISPSGYEQYF
. | . | TRBJ2-5 | TRBV29-1 | TGCAGCGTTCGTGGCCGAGAGTTGGAGACCCAGTACTTC | CSVRGRELETQYF